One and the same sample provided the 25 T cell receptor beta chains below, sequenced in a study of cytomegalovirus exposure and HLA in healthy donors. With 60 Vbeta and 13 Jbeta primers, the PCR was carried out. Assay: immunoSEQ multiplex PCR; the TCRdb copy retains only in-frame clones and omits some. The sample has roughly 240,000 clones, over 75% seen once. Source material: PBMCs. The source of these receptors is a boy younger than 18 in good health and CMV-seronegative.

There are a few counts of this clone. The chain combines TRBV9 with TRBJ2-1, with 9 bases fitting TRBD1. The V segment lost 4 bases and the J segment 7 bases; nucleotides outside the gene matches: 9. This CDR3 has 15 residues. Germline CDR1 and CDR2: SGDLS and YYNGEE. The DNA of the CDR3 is TGTGCCAGCAGCCCACACGGACAGGGGAGTAATGAGCAGTTCTTC. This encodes CASSPHGQGSNEQFF. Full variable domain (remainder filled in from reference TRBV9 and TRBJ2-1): DSGVTQTPKHLITATGQRVTLRCSPRSGDLSVYWYQQSLDQGLQFLIQYYNGEERAKGNILERFSAQQFPDLHSELNLSSLELGDSALYFCASSPHGQGSNEQFFGPGTRLTVL.

The CDR3 DNA reads as TGTGCCAGCAGAGCCGGGACTTCCACCTACGAGCAGTACTTC. It encodes CASRAGTSTYEQYF. The rearrangement joins TRBV2 to TRBJ2-7, with D perhaps TRBD2 (6 bases). V was trimmed by 6 bases and J by 2 bases, leaving 14 bases between them. The CDR3 has 14 residues. Germline V CDR1 and CDR2: SNHLY, FYNNEI.

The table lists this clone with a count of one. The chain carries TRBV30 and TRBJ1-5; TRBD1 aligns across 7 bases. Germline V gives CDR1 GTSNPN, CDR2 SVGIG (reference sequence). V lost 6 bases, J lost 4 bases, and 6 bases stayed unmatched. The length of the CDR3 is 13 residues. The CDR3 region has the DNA TGTGCCTGCACCGGACAGGTTAATCAGCCCCAGCATTTT. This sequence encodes CACTGQVNQPQHF.

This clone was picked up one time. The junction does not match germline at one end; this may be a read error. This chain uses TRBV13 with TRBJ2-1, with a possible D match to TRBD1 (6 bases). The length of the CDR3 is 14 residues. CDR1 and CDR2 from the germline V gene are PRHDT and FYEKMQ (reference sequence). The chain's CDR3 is CANSSQQGYNEQFF. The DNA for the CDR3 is TGTGCCAACAGCTCGCAACAGGGATACAATGAGCAGTTCTTC.

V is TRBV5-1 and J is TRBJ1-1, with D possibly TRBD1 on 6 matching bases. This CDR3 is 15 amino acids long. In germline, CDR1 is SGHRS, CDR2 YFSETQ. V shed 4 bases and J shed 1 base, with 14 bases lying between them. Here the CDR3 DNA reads TGCGCCAGCAGCGCTACTCCACAGGGGAACACTGAAGCTTTCTTT. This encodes CASSATPQGNTEAFF.

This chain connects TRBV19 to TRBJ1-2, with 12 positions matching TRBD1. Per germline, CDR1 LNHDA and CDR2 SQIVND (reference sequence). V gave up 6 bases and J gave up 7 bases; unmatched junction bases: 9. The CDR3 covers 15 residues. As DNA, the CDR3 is TGTGCCAGTAGCCGTGGGGGACAGGGGGCATCTGGCTACACCTTC. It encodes CASSRGGQGASGYTF.

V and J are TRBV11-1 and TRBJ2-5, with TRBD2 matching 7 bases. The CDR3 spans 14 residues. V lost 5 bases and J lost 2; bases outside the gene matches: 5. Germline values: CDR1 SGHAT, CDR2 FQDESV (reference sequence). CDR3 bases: TGTGCCAGCAGCCCGGGACTACCACAAGAGACCCAGTACTTC. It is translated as CASSPGLPQETQYF.

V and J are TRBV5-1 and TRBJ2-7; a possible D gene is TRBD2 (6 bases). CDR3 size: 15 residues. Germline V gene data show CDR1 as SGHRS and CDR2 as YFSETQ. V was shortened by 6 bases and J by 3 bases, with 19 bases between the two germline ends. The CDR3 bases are TGCGCCAGCACCCCCATCGGGGGACTCCTCTACGAGCAGTACTTC. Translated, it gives CASTPIGGLLYEQYF.

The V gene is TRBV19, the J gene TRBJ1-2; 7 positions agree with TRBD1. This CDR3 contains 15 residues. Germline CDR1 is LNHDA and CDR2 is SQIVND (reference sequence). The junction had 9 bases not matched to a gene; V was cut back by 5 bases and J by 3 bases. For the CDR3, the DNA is TGTGCCAGTAGTCCATCGACAGGGAACTACTATGGCTACACCTTC. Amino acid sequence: CASSPSTGNYYGYTF.

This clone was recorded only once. The CDR3 region has the DNA TGTGCCTGGAGCGCTGACCGGGGGGGAGGCTACACCTTC. Residues: CAWSADRGGGYTF. The rearrangement joins TRBV30 to TRBJ1-2, with D possibly being TRBD1 (5 bases). Trimming cost V 3 bases and J 8 bases, with 16 bases left between them. This CDR3 has 13 amino acids. Germline V gene sequence: CDR1 GTSNPN, CDR2 SVGIG (reference sequence).

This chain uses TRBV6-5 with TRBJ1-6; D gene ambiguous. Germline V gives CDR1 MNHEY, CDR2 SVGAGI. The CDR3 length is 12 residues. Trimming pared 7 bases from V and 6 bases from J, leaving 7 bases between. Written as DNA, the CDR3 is TGTGCCAGCACCCGGGGTAATTCACCCCTCCACTTT. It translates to CASTRGNSPLHF.

The CDR3 DNA reads as TGTGCCAGCAGCCCGGACAGGACTCTCCGTAGGGCATATTTT. Translating it yields CASSPDRTLRRAYF. The genes are TRBV7-2 and TRBJ1-3; 7 nucleotides agree with TRBD1. Looked up from germline, CDR1 is SGHTA and CDR2 is FQGNSA. This CDR3 spans 14 amino acids. The ends lost 5 bases at V and 15 bases at J; junction bases unmatched: 16. Based on the CDR3 plus reference TRBV7-2 and TRBJ1-3, the full variable domain is GAGVSQSPSNKVTEKGKDVELRCDPISGHTALYWYRQSLGQGLEFLIYFQGNSAPDKSGLPSDRFSAERTGGSVSTLTIQRTQQEDSAVYLCASSPDRTLRRAYFGEGSWLTVV.

The CDR3: CASREGSGLNRYPYEQYF. The CDR3 DNA sequence: TGTGCCAGCAGAGAGGGTAGCGGCCTCAATCGTTATCCCTACGAGCAGTACTTC. The rearrangement joins TRBV19 to TRBJ2-7; perhaps TRBD2 as D (6 bases). This CDR3 contains 18 residues. V was shortened by 9 bases and J by 2 bases, with 29 bases between the two germline ends. Germline values: CDR1 LNHDA, CDR2 SQIVND (reference sequence).

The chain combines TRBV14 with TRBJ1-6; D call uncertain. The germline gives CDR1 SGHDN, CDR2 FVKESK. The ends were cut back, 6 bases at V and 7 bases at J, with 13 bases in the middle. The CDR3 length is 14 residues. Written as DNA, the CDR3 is TGTGCCAGCAGTCGTGCGGGAGGGAATTCACCCCTCCACTTT. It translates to CASSRAGGNSPLHF. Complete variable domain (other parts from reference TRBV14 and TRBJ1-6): EAGVTQFPSHSVIEKGQTVTLRCDPISGHDNLYWYRRVMGKEIKFLLHFVKESKQDESGMPNNRFLAERTGGTYSTLKVQPAELEDSGVYFCASSRAGGNSPLHFGNGTRLTVT.

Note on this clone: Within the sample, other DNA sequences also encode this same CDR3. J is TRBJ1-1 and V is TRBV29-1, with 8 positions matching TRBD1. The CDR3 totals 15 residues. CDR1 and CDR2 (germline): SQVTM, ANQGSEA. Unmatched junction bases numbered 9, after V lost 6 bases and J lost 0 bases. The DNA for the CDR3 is TGCAGCGTCGGACAGGGTTGGGGGATGAACACTGAAGCTTTCTTT. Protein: CSVGQGWGMNTEAFF.

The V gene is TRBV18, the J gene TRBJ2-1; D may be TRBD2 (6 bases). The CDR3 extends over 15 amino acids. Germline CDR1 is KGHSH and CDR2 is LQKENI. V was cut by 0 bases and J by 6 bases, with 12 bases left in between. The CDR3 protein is CASSPPSLASNEQFF. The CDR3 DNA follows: TGTGCCAGCTCACCACCTTCCCTAGCGAGCAATGAGCAGTTCTTC. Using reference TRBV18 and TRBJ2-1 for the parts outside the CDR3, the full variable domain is NAGVMQNPRHLVRRRGQEARLRCSPMKGHSHVYWYRQLPEEGLKFMVYLQKENIIDESGMPKERFSAEFPKEGPSILRIQQVVRGDSAAYFCASSPPSLASNEQFFGPGTRLTVL.

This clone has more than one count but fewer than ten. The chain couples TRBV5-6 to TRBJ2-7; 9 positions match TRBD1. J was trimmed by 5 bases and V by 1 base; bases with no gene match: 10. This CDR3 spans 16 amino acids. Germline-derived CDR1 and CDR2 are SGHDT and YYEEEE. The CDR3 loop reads CASSLPDRGSSHEQYF. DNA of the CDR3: TGTGCCAGCAGCTTGCCGGACAGGGGTTCGTCTCACGAGCAGTACTTC.

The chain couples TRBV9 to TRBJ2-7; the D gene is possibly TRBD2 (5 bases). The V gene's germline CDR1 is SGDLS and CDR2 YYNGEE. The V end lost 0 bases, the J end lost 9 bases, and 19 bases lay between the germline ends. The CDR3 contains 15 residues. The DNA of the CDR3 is TGTGCCAGCAGCGTAGGGGCAGTCCGCGATCGGGGGCAGTACTTC. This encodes CASSVGAVRDRGQYF.

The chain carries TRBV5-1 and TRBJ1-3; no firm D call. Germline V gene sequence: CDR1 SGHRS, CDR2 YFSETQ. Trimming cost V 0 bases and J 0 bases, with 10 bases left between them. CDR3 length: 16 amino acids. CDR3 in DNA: TGCGCCAGCAGCTTGGAACCACCCGGCTCTGGAAACACCATATATTTT. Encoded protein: CASSLEPPGSGNTIYF.

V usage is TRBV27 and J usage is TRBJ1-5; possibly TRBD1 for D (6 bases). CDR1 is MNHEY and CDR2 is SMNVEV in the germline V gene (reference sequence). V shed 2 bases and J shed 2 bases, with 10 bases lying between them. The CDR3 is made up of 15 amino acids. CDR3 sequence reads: CASSLIGGGNQPQHF. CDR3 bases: TGTGCCAGCAGTTTAATAGGGGGGGGCAATCAGCCCCAGCATTTT.

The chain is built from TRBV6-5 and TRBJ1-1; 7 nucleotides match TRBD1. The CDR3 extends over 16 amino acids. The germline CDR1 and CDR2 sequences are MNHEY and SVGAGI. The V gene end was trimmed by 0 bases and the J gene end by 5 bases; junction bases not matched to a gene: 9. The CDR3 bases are TGTGCCAGCAGTTACTCCGGGACCAGGGGGATGACTGAAGCTTTCTTT. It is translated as CASSYSGTRGMTEAFF.

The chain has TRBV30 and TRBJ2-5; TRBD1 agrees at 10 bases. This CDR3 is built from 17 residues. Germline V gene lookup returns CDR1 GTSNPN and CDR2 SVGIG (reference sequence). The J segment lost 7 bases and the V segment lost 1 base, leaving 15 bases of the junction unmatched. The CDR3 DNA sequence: TGTGCCTGGAGTGCATTCCGACAGGGGGCCAACAATGGGACCCAGTACTTC. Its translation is CAWSAFRQGANNGTQYF.

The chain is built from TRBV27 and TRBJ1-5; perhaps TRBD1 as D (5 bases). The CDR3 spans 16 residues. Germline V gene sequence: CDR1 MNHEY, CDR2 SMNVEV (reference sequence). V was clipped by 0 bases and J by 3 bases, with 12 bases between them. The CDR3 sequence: CASSLSSGGYNQPQHF. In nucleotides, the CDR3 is TGTGCCAGCAGTTTATCGTCGGGGGGTTACAATCAGCCCCAGCATTTT.

CDR3 DNA sequence: TGTGCCAGCAGCTTAGTGCGGGTAGCGGGCTCGAACATTCAGTACTTC. It translates to CASSLVRVAGSNIQYF. The V gene is TRBV7-2, the J gene TRBJ2-4; 7 positions match TRBD2. The V segment lost 1 base and the J segment 7 bases; nucleotides outside the gene matches: 10. This CDR3 is 16 amino acids long. The germline V gene has CDR1 SGHTA and CDR2 FQGNSA.

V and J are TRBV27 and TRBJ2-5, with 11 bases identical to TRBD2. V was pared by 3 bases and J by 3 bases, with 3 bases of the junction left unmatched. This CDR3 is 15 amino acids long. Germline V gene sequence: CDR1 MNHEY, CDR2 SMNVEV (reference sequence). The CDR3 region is CASSLTSGVEETQYF. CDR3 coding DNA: TGTGCCAGCAGTTTGACTAGCGGGGTTGAAGAGACCCAGTACTTC.